This T cell receptor beta chain was sequenced for a study of CD8 T cell repertoires and HIV-1 epitope variants. About the study: Twenty-five autologous and known Gag and Nef epitope variant peptides each stimulated T cells separately. General observations from the study: Only beta chains were identified, marking proliferation to antigen, not function.

The CDR3 covers 15 residues. CDR1 is SGHRS, CDR2 YFSETQ, per germline. Trimming removed 5 bases at V and 6 bases at J, with 18 bases between. Regarding this clone: What it binds is unknown.

TCRdb's table, derived via immunoSEQ multiplex PCR, lists solely in-frame clones and lacks some. The repertoire holds about 6,000 clones, just over 65% seen once, with roughly 46% in the top ten. The chain is built from TRBV5-1 and TRBJ2-1; TRBD2 is a possible D gene (5 bases). The material sequenced was cultured CD8+ T cells derived from PBMCs. This clonotype was obtained from a male donor with HIV. The DNA for the CDR3 is TGCGCCAGCAGTCTCCCCTCTACTAGATTCAATGAGCAGTTCTTC. Protein: CASSLPSTRFNEQFF.